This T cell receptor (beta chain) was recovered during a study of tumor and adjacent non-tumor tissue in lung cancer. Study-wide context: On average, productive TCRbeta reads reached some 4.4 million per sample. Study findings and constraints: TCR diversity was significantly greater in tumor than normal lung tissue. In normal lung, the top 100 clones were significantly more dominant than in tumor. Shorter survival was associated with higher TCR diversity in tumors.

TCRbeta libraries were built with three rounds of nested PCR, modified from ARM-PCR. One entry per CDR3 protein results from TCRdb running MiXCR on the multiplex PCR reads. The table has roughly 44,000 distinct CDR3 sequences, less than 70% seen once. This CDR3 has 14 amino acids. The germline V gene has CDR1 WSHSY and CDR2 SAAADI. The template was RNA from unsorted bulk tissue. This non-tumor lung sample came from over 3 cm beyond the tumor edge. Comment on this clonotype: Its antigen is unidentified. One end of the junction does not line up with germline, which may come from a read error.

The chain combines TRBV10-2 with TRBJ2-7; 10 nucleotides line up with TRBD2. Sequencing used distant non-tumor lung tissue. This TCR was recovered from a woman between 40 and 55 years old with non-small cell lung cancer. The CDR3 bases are TGCCCCAGCAAATTGACGCCTAGCGGGGGCGAACAGTACTTC. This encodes CPSKLTPSGGEQYF.